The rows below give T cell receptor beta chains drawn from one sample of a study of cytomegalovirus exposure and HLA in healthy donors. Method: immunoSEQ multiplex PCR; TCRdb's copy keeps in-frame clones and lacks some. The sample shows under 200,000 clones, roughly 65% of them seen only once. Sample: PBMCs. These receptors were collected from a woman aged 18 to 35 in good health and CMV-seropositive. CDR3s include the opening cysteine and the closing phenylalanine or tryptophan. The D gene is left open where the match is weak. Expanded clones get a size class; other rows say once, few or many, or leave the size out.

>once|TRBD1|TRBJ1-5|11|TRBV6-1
TGTGCCAGCTACGGACAGGGTCCCCAGCATTTT
CASYGQGPQHF
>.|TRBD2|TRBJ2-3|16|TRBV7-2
TGTGCCAGCAGCCCGTGGACTAGCGGGGGCACAGATACGCAGTATTTT
CASSPWTSGGTDTQYF
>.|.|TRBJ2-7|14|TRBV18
TGTGCCAGCTCACCACGACAGGTTGGGGACGAGCAGTACTTC
CASSPRQVGDEQYF
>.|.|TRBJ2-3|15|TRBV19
TGTGCCAGTAGTATACCAGGGGCCCTGGGAGATACGCAGTATTTT
CASSIPGALGDTQYF
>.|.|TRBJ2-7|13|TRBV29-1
TGCAGCGTTTCAGCCGGAGTACCCCTCGAGCAGTACTTC
CSVSAGVPLEQYF
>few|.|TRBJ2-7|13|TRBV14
TGTGCCAGCAGCCAAGTCGTTTCCTACGAGCAGTACTTC
CASSQVVSYEQYF
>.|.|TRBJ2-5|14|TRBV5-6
TGTGCCAGCAGCTTTATCGGGGATCAAGAGACCCAGTACTTC
CASSFIGDQETQYF
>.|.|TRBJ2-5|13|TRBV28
TGTGCCAGCAGTTTCTCCCTAGCGAGAGAGCAGTACTTC
CASSFSLAREQYF
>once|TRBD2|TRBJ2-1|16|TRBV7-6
TGTGCCAGCAGCGTCAGGACTAGCGACTCGTACAATGAGCAGTTCTTC
CASSVRTSDSYNEQFF
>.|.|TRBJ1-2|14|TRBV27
TGTGCCAGCAAACCGACAGACCAGTTTAACGGCTACACCTTC
CASKPTDQFNGYTF
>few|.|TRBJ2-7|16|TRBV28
TGTGCCAGCAGTTTGGGACAACTCACGTCGTCCTACGAGCAGTACTTC
CASSLGQLTSSYEQYF
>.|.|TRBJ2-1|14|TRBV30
TGTGCCTGGAACCGGGACAGGGCGGGAGGTGAGCAGTTCTTC
CAWNRDRAGGEQFF
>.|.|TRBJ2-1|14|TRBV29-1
TGCAGCGTTCTCAGGCAGGCCTCCTACAATGAGCAGTTCTTC
CSVLRQASYNEQFF
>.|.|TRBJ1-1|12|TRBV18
TGTGCCAGCTCACCGTGGACAGCTGAAGCTTTCTTT
CASSPWTAEAFF
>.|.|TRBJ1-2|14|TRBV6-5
TGTGCCAGCAGTTTTTCGGAGGATCTTGGGGGCTACACCTTC
CASSFSEDLGGYTF
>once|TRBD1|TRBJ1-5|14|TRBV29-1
TGCAGCGTTGTAGAGGGGGCCCTCAATCAGCCCCAGCATTTT
CSVVEGALNQPQHF
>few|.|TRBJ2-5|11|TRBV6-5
TGTGCCAGCCAGGGTCAAGAGACCCAGTACTTC
CASQGQETQYF
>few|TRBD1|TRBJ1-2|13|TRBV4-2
TGTGCCAGCAGCCATACAGGGGATTATGGCTACACCTTC
CASSHTGDYGYTF
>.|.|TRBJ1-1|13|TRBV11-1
TGTGCCAGCAGCGGACAGATGAACACTGAAGCTTTCTTT
CASSGQMNTEAFF
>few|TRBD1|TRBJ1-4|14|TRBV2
TGTGCCAGCACAAGGGACAGGGGTTATGAAAAACTGTTTTTT
CASTRDRGYEKLFF
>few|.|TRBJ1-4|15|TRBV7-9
TGTGCCAGCAGCTTAGGTTACAGGGCAGCTGAAAAACTGTTTTTT
CASSLGYRAAEKLFF
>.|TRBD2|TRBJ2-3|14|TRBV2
TGTGCCAGCAGCCCGGGGGGGAGGACAGATACGCAGTATTTT
CASSPGGRTDTQYF
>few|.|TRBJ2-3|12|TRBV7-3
TGTGCCAGCAGCCCAGACACAGATACGCAGTATTTT
CASSPDTDTQYF
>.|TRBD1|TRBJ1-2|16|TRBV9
TGTGCCAGCACTAGACAGGGACAATCCCCTAACTATGGCTACACCTTC
CASTRQGQSPNYGYTF
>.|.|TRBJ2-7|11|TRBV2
TGTGCCAGCAAAGAGGACTACGAGCAGTACTTC
CASKEDYEQYF
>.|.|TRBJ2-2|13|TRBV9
TGTGCCAGCAGCGTCTCGGGTGGCGGGGAGCTGTTTTTT
CASSVSGGGELFF
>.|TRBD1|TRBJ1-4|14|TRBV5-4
TGTGCCAGCAGCTTGGCTCCAGGGGGAGAAAAACTGTTTTTT
CASSLAPGGEKLFF
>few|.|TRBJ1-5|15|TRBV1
TGCACCAGCAGTCATCGGGATAGGAGCAATCAGCCCCAGCATTTT
CTSSHRDRSNQPQHF
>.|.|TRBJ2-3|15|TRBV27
TGTGCCAGCAGCGTAGAGAACGCACGAGTAGATACGCAGTATTTT
CASSVENARVDTQYF
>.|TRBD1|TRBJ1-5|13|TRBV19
TGTGCCAGTAGAACAGGGGGAGTTCAGCCCCAGCATTTT
CASRTGGVQPQHF
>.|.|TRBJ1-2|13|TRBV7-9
TGTGCCACCAACGAGGGATACAACTATGGCTACACCTTC
CATNEGYNYGYTF
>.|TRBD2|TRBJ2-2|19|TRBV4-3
TGCGCCAGCAGCCAAGCTCCCCCTAGCGGGGGGGGTAACACCGGGGAGCTGTTTTTT
CASSQAPPSGGGNTGELFF
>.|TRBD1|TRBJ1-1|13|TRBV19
TGTGCCAGCGGACAGGGACAGAACACTGAAGCTTTCTTT
CASGQGQNTEAFF
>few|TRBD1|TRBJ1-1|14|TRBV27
TGTGCCAGCAGACCGGGACAGGGATATACTGAAGCTTTCTTT
CASRPGQGYTEAFF
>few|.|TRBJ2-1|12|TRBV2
TGTGCCAGCAGTGAATTTAGAGATGAGCAGTTCTTC
CASSEFRDEQFF
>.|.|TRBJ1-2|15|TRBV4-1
TGCGCCAGCAGCCAAGCCACCACAGGGAACTATGGCTACACCTTC
CASSQATTGNYGYTF
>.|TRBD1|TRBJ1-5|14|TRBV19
TGTGCCAGTAGTCGACAGGGAAACAATCAGCCCCAGCATTTT
CASSRQGNNQPQHF
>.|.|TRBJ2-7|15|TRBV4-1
TGCGCCAGCAGCCAACGGGACATCACCGAGTACGAGCAGTACTTC
CASSQRDITEYEQYF
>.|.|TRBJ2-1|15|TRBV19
TGTGCCAGTAGAGCTATTCCCCAAATCGTGACAGGCCTGTTCTTC
CASRAIPQIVTGLFF
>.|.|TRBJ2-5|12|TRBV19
TGTGCCAGTGCCCAGGATCAAGAGACCCAGTACTTC
CASAQDQETQYF
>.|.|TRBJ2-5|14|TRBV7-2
TGTGCCAGCAGCTTAGGACTACCGCTGGGGACCCAGTACTTC
CASSLGLPLGTQYF
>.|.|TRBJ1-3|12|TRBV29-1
TGCAGCGCCGGACAGTCGGGAAACACCATATATTTT
CSAGQSGNTIYF
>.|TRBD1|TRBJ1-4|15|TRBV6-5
TGTGCCAGCAGGAAAGGACAGGGTTCGCGTGAAAAACTGTTTTTT
CASRKGQGSREKLFF
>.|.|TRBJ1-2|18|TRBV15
TGTGCCACCAGCAGAGGGGGGACACTCCGGTCTTACCCCTATGGCTACACCTTC
CATSRGGTLRSYPYGYTF
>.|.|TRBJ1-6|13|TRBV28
TGTGCCAGCAGAGGGGACTATTATTCACCCCTCCACTTT
CASRGDYYSPLHF
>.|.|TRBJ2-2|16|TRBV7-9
TGTGCCAGCAGCCCAACTAGGGCTTCGAACACCGGGGAGCTGTTTTTT
CASSPTRASNTGELFF